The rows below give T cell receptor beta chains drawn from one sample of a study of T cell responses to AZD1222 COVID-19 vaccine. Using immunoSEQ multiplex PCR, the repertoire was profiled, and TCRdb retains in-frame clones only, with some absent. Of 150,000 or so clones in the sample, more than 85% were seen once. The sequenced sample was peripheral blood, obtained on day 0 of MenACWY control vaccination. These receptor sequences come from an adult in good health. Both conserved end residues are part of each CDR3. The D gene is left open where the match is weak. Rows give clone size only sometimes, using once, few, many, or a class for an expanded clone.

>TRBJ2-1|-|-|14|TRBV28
TGTGCCAGCAGTTTCGCTCAGGGTATTTATGAGCAGTTCTTC
CASSFAQGIYEQFF
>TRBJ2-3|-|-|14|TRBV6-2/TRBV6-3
TGTGCCAGCAGTGGGGCTAGCGGCACAGATACGCAGTATTTT
CASSGASGTDTQYF
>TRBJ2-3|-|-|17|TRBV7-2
TGTGCCAGCAGCTTAGAGGGCGTAGCGAGCTCCACAGATACGCAGTATTTT
CASSLEGVASSTDTQYF
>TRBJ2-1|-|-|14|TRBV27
TGTGCCAGCAGTTTCCGCTTCTCCTACAATGAGCAGTTCTTC
CASSFRFSYNEQFF
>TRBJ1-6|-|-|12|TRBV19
TGTGCCAGTAGTGAGTGGGATTCACCCCTCCACTTT
CASSEWDSPLHF
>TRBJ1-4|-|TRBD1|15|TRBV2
TGTGCCAGCAGGGGGACAGTTGGAACTAATGAAAAACTGTTTTTT
CASRGTVGTNEKLFF
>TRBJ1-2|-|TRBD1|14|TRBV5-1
TGCGCCAGCAGCCCGGGGCGACAGGGGCATGGCTACACCTTC
CASSPGRQGHGYTF
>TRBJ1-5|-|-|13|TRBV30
TGTGCCTGGAGTGTACGGGGGGCTCAGCCCCAGCATTTT
CAWSVRGAQPQHF
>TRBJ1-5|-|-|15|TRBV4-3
TGCGCCAGCAGCCAAGAAACGAAGACAAATCAGCCCCAGCATTTT
CASSQETKTNQPQHF
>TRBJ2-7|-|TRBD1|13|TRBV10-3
TGTGCCATCAGCCGGGACAGGGCCTACGAGCAGTACTTC
CAISRDRAYEQYF
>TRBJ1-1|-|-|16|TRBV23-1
TGCGCCAGCGGTCCGGGGGGGAAGCGGTTGAACACTGAAGCTTTCTTT
CASGPGGKRLNTEAFF
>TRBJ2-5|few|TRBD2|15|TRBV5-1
TGCGCCAGCAGCTTGGGGACTAGTTCTGAGGAGACCCAGTACTTC
CASSLGTSSEETQYF
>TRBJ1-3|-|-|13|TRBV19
TGTGCCAGTAGCGAGAGCTCTGGAAACACCATATATTTT
CASSESSGNTIYF
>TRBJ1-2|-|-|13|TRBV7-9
TGTGCCAGCAGCTTAGGAGGGGGCTATGGCTACACCTTC
CASSLGGGYGYTF
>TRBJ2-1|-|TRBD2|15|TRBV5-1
TGCGCCAGCAGCTTGCTAGCGGGAGTACACAATGAGCAGTTCTTC
CASSLLAGVHNEQFF
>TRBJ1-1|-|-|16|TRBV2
TGTGCCAGCAGTGAAGGGGGTTTGGATTGGAACACTGAAGCTTTCTTT
CASSEGGLDWNTEAFF
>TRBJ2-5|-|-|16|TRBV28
TGTGCCAGCAGTTTGCATTATGGGCAAGAGCAAGAGACCCAGTACTTC
CASSLHYGQEQETQYF
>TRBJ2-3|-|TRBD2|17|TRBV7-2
TGTGCCAGCCGTCTACGTCCGCGGGGGGGCGTGACAGATACGCAGTATTTT
CASRLRPRGGVTDTQYF
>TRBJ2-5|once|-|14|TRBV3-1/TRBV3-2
TGTGCCAGCAGCCAAGCACTTAACCAAGAGACCCAGTACTTC
CASSQALNQETQYF
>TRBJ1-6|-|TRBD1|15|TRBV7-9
TGTGCCAGCAGCTTAGTCGGGACAGACATTTCACCCCTCCACTTT
CASSLVGTDISPLHF
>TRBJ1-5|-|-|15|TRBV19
TGTGCCAGTAGTATGGGCAGGGCTAGCAATCAGCCCCAGCATTTT
CASSMGRASNQPQHF
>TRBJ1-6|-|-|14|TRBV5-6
TGTGCCAGCAGCTTGGCAGGGAATAATTCACCCCTCCACTTT
CASSLAGNNSPLHF
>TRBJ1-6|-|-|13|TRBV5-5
TGTGCCAGCAGCTTGAGAGAGAATTCACCCCTCCACTTT
CASSLRENSPLHF
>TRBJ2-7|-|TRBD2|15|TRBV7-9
TGTGCCAGCAGCTTAATATCGGGACTAGCCGGCGAGCAGTACTTC
CASSLISGLAGEQYF
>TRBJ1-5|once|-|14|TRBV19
TGTGCCAGTAGTACCGACTTTTTGGATCAGCCCCAGCATTTT
CASSTDFLDQPQHF
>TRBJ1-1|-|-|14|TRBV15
TGTGCCACCAGCACAGGGTTGGGGAACACTGAAGCTTTCTTT
CATSTGLGNTEAFF
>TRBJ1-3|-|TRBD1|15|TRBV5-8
TGTGCCAGCAGTCATTCCGGGACAGCTAGAAACACCATATATTTT
CASSHSGTARNTIYF
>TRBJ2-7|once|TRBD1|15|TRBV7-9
TGTGCCAGCAGCTCCAACAGGGGGGTGGCTTACGAGCAGTACTTC
CASSSNRGVAYEQYF
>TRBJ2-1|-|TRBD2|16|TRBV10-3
TGTGCCATCAGTGACCAGGTGCGGGGGGGTTACAATGAGCAGTTCTTC
CAISDQVRGGYNEQFF
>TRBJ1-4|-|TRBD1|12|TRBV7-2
TGTGCCAGCAGACGGACAGGGCAAAAACTGTTTTTT
CASRRTGQKLFF
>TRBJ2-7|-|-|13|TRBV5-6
TGTGCCAGCAGCTTGTGGCCCCGATACGAGCAGTACTTC
CASSLWPRYEQYF
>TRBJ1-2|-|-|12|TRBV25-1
TGTGCCAGCAGCCGTATTAACTATGGCTACACCTTC
CASSRINYGYTF
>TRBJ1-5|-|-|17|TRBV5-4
TGTGCCAGCAGCTTGGGGGGCACAACGGGCCCCCATCAGCCCCAGCATTTT
CASSLGGTTGPHQPQHF
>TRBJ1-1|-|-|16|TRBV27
TGTGCCAGCAGCCGTAGCCGGGCGTTAAAAAACACTGAAGCTTTCTTT
CASSRSRALKNTEAFF
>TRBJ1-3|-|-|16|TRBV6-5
TGTGCCAGCAGTTCTGGTACAGGCCGGGGCGGAAACACCATATATTTT
CASSSGTGRGGNTIYF
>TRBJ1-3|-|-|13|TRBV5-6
TGTGCCAGCAGCTGGGGTTCTGGAAACACCATATATTTT
CASSWGSGNTIYF
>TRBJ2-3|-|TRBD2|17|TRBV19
TGTGCCAGTAGTATCTTTAGCGGGGGCCCTAGCACAGATACGCAGTATTTT
CASSIFSGGPSTDTQYF
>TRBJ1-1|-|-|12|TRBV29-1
TGCAGCGTTGATGTCCAGAACACTGAAGCTTTCTTT
CSVDVQNTEAFF
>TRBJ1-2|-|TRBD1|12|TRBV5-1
TGCGCCAGCAGCGAGACAGGGCAAGGCTACACCTTC
CASSETGQGYTF
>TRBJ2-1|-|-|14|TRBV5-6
TGTGCCAGCAGCTTAAGGATTTCTAGCTTTGAGCAGTTCTTC
CASSLRISSFEQFF
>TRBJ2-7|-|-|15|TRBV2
TGTGCCAGCAGTAACGTTAACCTCTCGGGCTACGAGCAGTACTTC
CASSNVNLSGYEQYF
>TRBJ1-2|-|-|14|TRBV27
TGTGCCAGCAGTTTAAGACAGGCAAACTATGGCTACACCTTC
CASSLRQANYGYTF
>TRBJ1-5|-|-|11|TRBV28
TGTGCCAGCAGGTCCAATCAGCCCCAGCATTTT
CASRSNQPQHF
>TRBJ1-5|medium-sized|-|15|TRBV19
TGTGCCAGTAGTGGGAAAGGGGATAGCAATCAGCCCCAGCATTTT
CASSGKGDSNQPQHF
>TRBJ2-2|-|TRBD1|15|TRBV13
TGTGCCAGCAGCTGGACAGGGGGCCACACCGGGGAGCTGTTTTTT
CASSWTGGHTGELFF